This T cell receptor (beta chain) is from a study of blood T cell repertoires in COVID-19. Study context: Sites in the United States, Italy and Spain provided acute and convalescent COVID-19 samples. Sources were T cells, B-cell-depleted T cells, or PBMCs; the material itself was cDNA or gDNA.

This CDR3 contains 12 residues. Between the trimmed V and J ends, which lost 9 bases and 6 bases, there was a span of 15 bases. Per germline, CDR1 SNHLY and CDR2 FYNNEI. As handled by the study authors: Amplification from reference gene primers served as the basis for estimated nucleated cell counts. Clones were read by immunoSEQ multiplex PCR, and TCRdb kept only the in-frame ones, dropping some. That table is the source of V, J and clone size, and D and trimming were worked out from the DNA. This table has a few hundred thousand clones, approximately 91% appearing once. This clone occurred a few times.

Material: peripheral blood. The chain recombines TRBV2 with TRBJ2-7, with D maybe TRBD2 (6 bases). The TCR originated in a woman between 40 and 50 years old who had recovered from COVID-19. DNA of the CDR3: TGTGCCAGTACCAGGGACTCCAGCGAGCAGTACTTC. Translated, it gives CASTRDSSEQYF. Drawing the rest from reference TRBV2 and TRBJ2-7, the complete variable domain is EPEVTQTPSHQVTQMGQEVILRCVPISNHLYFYWYRQILGQKVEFLVSFYNNEISEKSEIFDDQFSVERPDGSNFTLKIRSTKLEDSAMYFCASTRDSSEQYFGPGTRLTVT.